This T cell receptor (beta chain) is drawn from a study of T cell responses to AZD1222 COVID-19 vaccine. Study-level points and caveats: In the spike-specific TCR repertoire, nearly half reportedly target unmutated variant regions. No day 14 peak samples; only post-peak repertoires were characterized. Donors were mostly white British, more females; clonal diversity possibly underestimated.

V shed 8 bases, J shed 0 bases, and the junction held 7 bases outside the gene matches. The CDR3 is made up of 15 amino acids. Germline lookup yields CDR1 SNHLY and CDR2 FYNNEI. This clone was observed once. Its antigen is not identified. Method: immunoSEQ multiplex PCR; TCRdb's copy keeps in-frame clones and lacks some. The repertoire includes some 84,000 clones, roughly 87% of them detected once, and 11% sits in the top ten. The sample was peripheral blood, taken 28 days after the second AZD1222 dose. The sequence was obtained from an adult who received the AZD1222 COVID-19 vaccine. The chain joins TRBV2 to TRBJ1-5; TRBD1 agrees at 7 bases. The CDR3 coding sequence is TGTGCCAGCGGGGACAGCACTAATAGCAATCAGCCCCAGCATTTT. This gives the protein CASGDSTNSNQPQHF.